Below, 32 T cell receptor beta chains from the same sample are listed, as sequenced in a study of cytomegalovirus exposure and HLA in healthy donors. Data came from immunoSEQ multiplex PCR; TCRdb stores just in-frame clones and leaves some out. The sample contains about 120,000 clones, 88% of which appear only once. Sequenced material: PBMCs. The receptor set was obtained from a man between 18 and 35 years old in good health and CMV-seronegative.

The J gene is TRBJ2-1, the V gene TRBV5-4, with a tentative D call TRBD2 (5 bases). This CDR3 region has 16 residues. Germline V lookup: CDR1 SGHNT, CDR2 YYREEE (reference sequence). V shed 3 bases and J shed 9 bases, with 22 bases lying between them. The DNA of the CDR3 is TGTGCCAGCAGCTCATGGAGCGGTACCAACCCCCTTGAGCAGTTCTTC. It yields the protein CASSSWSGTNPLEQFF.

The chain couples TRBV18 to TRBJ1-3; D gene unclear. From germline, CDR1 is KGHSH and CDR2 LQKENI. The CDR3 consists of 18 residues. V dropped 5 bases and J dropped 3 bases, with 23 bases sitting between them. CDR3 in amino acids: CASSTIQDGVPFGNTIYF. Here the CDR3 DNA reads TGTGCCAGCTCAACTATTCAGGACGGGGTTCCTTTTGGAAACACCATATATTTT.

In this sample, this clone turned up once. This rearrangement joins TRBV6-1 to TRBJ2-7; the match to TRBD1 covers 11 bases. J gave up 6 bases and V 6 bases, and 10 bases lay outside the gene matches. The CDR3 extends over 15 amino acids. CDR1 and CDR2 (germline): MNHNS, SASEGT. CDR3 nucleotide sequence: TGTGCCAGCAGCACCGGGACAGGGGGTTGGGGCGAGCAGTACTTC. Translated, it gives CASSTGTGGWGEQYF.

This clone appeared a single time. Written as DNA, the CDR3 is TGTGCCAGCAGCAACCCACTAGCGGGGGGCGATGAGCAGTTCTTC. This codes for CASSNPLAGGDEQFF. This sequence joins TRBV9 and TRBJ2-1; 12 bases map to TRBD2. This CDR3 spans 15 amino acids. V gave up 4 bases and J gave up 8 bases; unmatched junction bases: 7. Per the germline V gene, CDR1 is SGDLS and CDR2 is YYNGEE.

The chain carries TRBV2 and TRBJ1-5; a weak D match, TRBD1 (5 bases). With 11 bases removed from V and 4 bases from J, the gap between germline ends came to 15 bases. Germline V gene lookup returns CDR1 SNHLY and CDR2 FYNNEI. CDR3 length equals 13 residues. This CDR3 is CARGGIGNQPQHF. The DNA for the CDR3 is TGTGCCCGGGGGGGGATTGGTAATCAGCCCCAGCATTTT.

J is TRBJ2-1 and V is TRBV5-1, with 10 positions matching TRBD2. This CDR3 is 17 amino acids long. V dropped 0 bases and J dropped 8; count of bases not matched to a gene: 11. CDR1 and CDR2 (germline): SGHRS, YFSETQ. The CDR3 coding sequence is TGCGCCAGCAGCTTGGCCCCCCCAGCGGGGGGGCCGGATGAGCAGTTCTTC. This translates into CASSLAPPAGGPDEQFF.

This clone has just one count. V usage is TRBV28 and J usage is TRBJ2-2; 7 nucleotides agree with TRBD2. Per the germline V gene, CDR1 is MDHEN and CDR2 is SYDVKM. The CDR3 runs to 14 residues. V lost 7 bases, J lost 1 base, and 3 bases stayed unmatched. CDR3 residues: CASKRGGNTGELFF. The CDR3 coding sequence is TGTGCCAGCAAGCGGGGAGGGAACACCGGGGAGCTGTTTTTT.

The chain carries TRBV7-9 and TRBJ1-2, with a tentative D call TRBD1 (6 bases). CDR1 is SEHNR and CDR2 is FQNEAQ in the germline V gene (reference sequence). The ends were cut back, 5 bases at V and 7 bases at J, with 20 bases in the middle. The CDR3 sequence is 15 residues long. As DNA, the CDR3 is TGTGCCAGCAGCGGTAGGACCGTCCGAGGGGGTGGCTACACCTTC. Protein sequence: CASSGRTVRGGGYTF.

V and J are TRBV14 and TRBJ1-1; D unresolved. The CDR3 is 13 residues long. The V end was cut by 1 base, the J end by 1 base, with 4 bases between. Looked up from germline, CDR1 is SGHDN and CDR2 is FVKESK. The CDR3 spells CASSQGRNTEAFF. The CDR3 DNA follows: TGTGCCAGCAGCCAAGGCAGGAACACTGAAGCTTTCTTT.

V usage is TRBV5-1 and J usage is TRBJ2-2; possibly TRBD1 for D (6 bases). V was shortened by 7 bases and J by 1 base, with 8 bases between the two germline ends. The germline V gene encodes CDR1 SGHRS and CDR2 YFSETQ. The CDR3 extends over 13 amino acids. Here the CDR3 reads CASSGQNTGELFF. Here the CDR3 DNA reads TGCGCCAGCTCGGGACAGAACACCGGGGAGCTGTTTTTT.

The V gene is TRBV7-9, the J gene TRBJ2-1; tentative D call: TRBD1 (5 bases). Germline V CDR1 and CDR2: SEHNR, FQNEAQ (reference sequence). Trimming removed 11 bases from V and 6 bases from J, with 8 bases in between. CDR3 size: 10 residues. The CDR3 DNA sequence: TGTGCCTCTCAGGGCAATGAGCAGTTCTTC. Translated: CASQGNEQFF.

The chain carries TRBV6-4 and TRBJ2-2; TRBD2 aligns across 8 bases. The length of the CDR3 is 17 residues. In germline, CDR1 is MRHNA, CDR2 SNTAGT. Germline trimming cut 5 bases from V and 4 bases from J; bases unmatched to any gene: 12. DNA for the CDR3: TGTGCCAGCAGTCCAACTGCGGGGGGAGGCGGCACCGGGGAGCTGTTTTTT. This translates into CASSPTAGGGGTGELFF.

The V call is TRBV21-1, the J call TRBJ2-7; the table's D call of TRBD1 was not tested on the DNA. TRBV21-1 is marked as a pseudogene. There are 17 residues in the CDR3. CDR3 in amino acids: CASSNNRSRQGACEQYF. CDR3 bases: TGTGCCAGCAGCAATAACCGAAGCCGACAGGGGGCCTGCGAGCAGTACTTC.

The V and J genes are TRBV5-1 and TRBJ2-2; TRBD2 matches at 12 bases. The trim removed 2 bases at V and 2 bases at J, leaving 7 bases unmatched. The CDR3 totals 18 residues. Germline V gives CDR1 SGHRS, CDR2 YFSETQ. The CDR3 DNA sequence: TGCGCCAGCAGCTTCTTCCCTAGCGGGAGGGCAAACACCGGGGAGCTGTTTTTT. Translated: CASSFFPSGRANTGELFF.

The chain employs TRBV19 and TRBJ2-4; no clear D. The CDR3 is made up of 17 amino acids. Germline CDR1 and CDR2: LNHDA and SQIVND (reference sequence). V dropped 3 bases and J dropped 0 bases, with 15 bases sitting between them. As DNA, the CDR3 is TGTGCCAGTAGTATCCTGAAAGCAGGTCTAGCCAAAAACATTCAGTACTTC. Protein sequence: CASSILKAGLAKNIQYF.

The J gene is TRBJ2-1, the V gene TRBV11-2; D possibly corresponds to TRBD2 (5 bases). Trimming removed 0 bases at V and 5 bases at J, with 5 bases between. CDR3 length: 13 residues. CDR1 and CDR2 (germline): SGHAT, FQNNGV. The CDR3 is CASSLEADNEQFF. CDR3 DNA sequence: TGTGCCAGCAGCTTAGAAGCGGACAATGAGCAGTTCTTC.

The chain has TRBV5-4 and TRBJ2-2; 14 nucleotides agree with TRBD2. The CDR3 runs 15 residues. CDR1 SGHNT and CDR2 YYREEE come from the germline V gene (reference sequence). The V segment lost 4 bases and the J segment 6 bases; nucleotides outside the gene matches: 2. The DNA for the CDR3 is TGTGCCAGCAGCCCGGGACTAGCGGGAGCCGGGGAGCTGTTTTTT. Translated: CASSPGLAGAGELFF.

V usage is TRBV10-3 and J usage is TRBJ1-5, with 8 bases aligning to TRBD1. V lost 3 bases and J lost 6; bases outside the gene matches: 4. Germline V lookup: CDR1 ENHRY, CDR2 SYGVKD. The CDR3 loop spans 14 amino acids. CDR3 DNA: TGTGCCATCAGTGACGGACAGGGAGGTCAGCCCCAGCATTTT. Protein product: CAISDGQGGQPQHF.

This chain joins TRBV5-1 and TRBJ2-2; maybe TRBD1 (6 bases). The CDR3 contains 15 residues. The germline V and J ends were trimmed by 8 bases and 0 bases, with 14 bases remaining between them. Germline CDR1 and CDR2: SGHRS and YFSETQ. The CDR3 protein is CASDLGASNTGELFF. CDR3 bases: TGCGCCAGTGACTTGGGGGCATCGAACACCGGGGAGCTGTTTTTT.

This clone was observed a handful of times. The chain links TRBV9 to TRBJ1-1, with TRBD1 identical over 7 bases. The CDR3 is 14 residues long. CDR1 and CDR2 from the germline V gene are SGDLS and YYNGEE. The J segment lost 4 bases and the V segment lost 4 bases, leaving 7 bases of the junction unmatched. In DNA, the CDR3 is TGTGCCAGCAGCCAACAGGGGTTCAGCACTGAAGCTTTCTTT. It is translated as CASSQQGFSTEAFF.

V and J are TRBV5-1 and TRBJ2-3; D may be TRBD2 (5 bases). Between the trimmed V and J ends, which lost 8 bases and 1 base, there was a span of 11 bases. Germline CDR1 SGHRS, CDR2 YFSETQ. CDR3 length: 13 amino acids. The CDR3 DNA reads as TGCGCCAGTCTAGCAGACCGCACAGATACGCAGTATTTT. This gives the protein CASLADRTDTQYF.

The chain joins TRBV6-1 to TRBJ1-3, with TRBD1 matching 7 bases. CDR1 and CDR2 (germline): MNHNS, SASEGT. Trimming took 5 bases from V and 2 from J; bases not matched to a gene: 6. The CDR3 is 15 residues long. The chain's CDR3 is CASSSTGTAGNTIYF. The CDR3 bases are TGTGCCAGCAGTTCGACCGGGACAGCTGGAAACACCATATATTTT.

The CDR3 sequence is CASSIYTGGYNEQFF. The CDR3 DNA reads as TGTGCCAGCAGTATTTATACAGGGGGCTACAATGAGCAGTTCTTC. J is TRBJ2-1 and V is TRBV28; 8 bases map to TRBD1. V gave up 5 bases and J gave up 3 bases; unmatched junction bases: 6. The CDR3 has 15 amino acids. The germline CDR1 and CDR2 sequences are MDHEN and SYDVKM.

The CDR3 sequence is CASSRDNRNTEAFF. The CDR3 nucleotides read TGCGCCAGCAGCAGGGACAACAGAAACACTGAAGCTTTCTTT. This chain joins TRBV5-1 and TRBJ1-1, with D tentatively TRBD1 (6 bases). Germline V gene sequence: CDR1 SGHRS, CDR2 YFSETQ. The V and J ends lost 4 bases and 2 bases respectively, with 12 bases between them. The CDR3 consists of 14 residues.

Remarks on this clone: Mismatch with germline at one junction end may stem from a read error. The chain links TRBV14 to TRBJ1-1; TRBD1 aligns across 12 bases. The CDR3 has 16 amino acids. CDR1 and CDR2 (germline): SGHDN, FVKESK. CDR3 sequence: CASSQVGTGGRIQALF. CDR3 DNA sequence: TGTGCCAGCAGCCAAGTTGGGACAGGGGGCAGGATACAAGCTCTCTTT.

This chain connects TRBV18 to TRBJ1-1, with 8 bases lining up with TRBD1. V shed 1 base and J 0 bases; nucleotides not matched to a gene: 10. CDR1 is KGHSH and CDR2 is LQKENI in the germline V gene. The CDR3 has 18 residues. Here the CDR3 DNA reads TGTGCCAGCTCACCACTGATAGGACAGGGATTCATGAACACTGAAGCTTTCTTT. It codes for CASSPLIGQGFMNTEAFF.

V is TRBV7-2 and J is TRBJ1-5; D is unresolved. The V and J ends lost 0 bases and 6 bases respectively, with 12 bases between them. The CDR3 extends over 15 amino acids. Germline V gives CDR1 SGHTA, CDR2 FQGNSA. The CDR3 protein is CASSLAPTSGQPQHF. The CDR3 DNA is TGTGCCAGCAGCTTAGCCCCGACAAGTGGTCAGCCCCAGCATTTT.

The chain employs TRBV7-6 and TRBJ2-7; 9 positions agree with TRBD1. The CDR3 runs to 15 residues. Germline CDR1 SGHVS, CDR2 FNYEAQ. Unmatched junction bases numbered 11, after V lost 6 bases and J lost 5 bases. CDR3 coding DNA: TGTGCCAGCAGTCAACAGGGGGCGATTACCGACGAGCAGTACTTC. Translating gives CASSQQGAITDEQYF.

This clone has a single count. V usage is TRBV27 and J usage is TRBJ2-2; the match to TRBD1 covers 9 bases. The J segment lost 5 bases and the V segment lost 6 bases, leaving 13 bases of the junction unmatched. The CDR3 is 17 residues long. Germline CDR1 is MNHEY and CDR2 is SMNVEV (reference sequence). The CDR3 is CASSMGQGVIKTGELFF. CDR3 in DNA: TGTGCCAGCAGCATGGGACAGGGTGTAATAAAGACCGGGGAGCTGTTTTTT.

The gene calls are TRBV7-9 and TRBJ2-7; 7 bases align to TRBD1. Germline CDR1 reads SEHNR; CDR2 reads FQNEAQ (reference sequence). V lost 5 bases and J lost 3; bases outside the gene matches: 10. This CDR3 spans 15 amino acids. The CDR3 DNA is TGTGCCAGCAGCCCGTACAAAACAGGGGTCTACGAGCAGTACTTC. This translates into CASSPYKTGVYEQYF.

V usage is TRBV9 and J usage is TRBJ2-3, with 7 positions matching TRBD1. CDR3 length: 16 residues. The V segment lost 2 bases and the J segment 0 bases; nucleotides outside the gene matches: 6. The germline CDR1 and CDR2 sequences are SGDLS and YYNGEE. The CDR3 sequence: CASSVGTALSTDTQYF. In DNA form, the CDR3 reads TGTGCCAGCAGCGTCGGGACAGCACTTAGCACAGATACGCAGTATTTT. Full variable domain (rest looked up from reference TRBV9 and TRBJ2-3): DSGVTQTPKHLITATGQRVTLRCSPRSGDLSVYWYQQSLDQGLQFLIQYYNGEERAKGNILERFSAQQFPDLHSELNLSSLELGDSALYFCASSVGTALSTDTQYFGPGTRLTVL.

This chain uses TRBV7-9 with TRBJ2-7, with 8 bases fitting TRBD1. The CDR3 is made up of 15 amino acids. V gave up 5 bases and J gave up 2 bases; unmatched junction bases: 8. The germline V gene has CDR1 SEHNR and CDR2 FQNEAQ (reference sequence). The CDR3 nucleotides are TGTGCCAGCAGCCCGGGACAGGTGATTCCCTACGAGCAGTACTTC. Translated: CASSPGQVIPYEQYF.